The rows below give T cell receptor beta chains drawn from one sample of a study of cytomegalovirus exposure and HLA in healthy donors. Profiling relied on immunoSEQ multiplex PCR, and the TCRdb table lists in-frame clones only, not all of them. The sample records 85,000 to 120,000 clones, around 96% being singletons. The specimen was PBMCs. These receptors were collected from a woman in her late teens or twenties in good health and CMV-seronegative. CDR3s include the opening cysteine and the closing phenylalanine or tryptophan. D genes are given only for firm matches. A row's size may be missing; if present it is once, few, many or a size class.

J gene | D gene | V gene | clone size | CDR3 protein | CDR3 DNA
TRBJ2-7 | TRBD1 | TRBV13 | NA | CASSLGGTGDYEQYF | TGTGCCAGCAGCTTAGGTGGGACAGGGGACTACGAGCAGTACTTC
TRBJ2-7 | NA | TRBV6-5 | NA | CASSYSNAPSYEQYF | TGTGCCAGCAGTTACTCTAACGCGCCCTCCTACGAGCAGTACTTC
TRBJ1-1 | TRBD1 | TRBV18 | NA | CASSPPAGGGEAFF | TGTGCCAGCTCACCACCGGCAGGGGGTGGTGAAGCTTTCTTT
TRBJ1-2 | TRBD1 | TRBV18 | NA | CASSLKSLAGTGALNYGYTF | TGTGCCAGCTCACTTAAATCACTCGCCGGGACAGGGGCGCTGAACTATGGCTACACCTTC
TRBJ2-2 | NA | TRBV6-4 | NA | CASSLTENTGELFF | TGTGCCAGCAGTCTTACAGAAAACACCGGGGAGCTGTTTTTT
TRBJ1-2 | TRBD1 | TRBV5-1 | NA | CASRVDRGGYTF | TGCGCCAGCAGAGTAGACAGGGGCGGCTACACCTTC
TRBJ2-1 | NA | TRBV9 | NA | CASSHGAGSSYNEQFF | TGTGCCAGCAGCCATGGGGCGGGAAGCTCCTACAATGAGCAGTTCTTC
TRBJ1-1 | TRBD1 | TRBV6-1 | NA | CASRGTEGGYEAFF | TGTGCCAGCAGGGGGACAGAGGGGGGTTATGAAGCTTTCTTT
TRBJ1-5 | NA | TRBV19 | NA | CASSIQRYNQPQHF | TGTGCCAGTAGTATCCAGAGGTACAATCAGCCCCAGCATTTT
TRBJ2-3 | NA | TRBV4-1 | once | CASSQAQSGFPDTQYF | TGCGCCAGCAGCCAAGCTCAATCAGGGTTTCCAGATACGCAGTATTTT
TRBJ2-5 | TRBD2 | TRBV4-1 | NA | CASSQDFPGLARQTQYF | TGCGCCAGCAGCCAAGATTTCCCCGGACTAGCGAGGCAGACCCAGTACTTC
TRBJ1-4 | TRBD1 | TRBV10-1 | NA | CASSFRRQGTFEKLFF | TGCGCCAGCAGTTTCCGGAGACAGGGGACCTTTGAAAAACTGTTTTTT
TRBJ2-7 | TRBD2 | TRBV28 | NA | CASSSTSGTSLYEQYF | TGTGCCAGCAGTTCCACCTCCGGGACTAGCCTATACGAGCAGTACTTC
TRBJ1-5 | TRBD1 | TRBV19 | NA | CASSILGQGYQPQHF | TGTGCCAGTAGTATTCTAGGACAGGGCTATCAGCCCCAGCATTTT
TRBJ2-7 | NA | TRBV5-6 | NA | CASSLLQNYEQYF | TGTGCCAGCAGCTTGTTACAGAACTACGAGCAGTACTTC
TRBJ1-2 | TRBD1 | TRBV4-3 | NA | CASSQGTGGLGYTF | TGCGCCAGCAGCCAAGGAACAGGGGGCTTGGGCTACACCTTC